This TCR beta chain appears in the sequencing data of a study of blood T cell repertoires in COVID-19. On the study more broadly: The study drew acute and convalescent COVID-19 samples from the United States, Italy and Spain. Nucleic acid was either cDNA or gDNA, and it came from T cells, B-cell-depleted T cells, or PBMCs.

In the authors' methods: Reference gene primers were amplified, and this amplification served to estimate nucleated cell counts. Libraries were prepared by immunoSEQ multiplex PCR; TCRdb keeps only in-frame clonotypes and omits some of them. V, J and clone size were drawn from that table, and D and trimming were deduced from the DNA. The table lists 150,000 to 200,000 clones, more than 80% of them singletons. The CDR3 is 14 amino acids. Germline loops: CDR1 SNHLY, CDR2 FYNNEI. Trimming removed 7 bases from V and 10 bases from J; junction bases left unmatched: 12. The chain uses TRBV2 and TRBJ1-1, with TRBD1 identical over 10 bases. Sequenced material: peripheral blood. This clonotype was obtained from an older woman with acute or convalescent COVID-19. The CDR3 DNA reads TGTGCCAGCAACCTGGGACAGGGGATCGGTAGAGCTTTCTTT. It is translated as CASNLGQGIGRAFF.